This T cell receptor (beta chain) is from a study of blood T cell repertoires in COVID-19 (dated by TCRdb to the early 2020s). Regarding the study in general: Samples covering the acute and convalescent phases of COVID-19 were provided by collaborators in the United States, Italy and Spain. The material from the prospective study consisted of cDNA or gDNA derived from T cells, B-cell-depleted T cells, or PBMCs. The dataset comprised deeply sampled blood TCRbeta repertoires from subjects exposed to, actively infected with, or recovered from COVID-19. The samples were drawn from two sources: the first 160 participants of the ongoing ImmuneRACE study, and 1,000 to 1,500 subjects contributed by 6 global collaborators. The repertoires were released in a freely available public database intended as a resource for research on the immune response to SARS-CoV-2. Where available, HLA class I and class II types were obtained from metadata supplied by the sample provider rather than from assay-based typing. Sample metadata almost always included a de-identified subject ID, COVID-19 status, age in years and sex.

The CDR3 starts with the cysteine, ends with the phenylalanine, and has 14 residues. Only the CDR3 region is kept as DNA, spanning 42 bases read in frame from base 1. V is trimmed back by 5 bases and J by 9 bases, and the junction contains 9 bases that no gene match accounts for. CDR1 and CDR2 are drawn from the germline V gene: SGHRS, YFSETQ. The collaborating institutions used their own protocols to collect whole blood in K2EDTA tubes. Collaborator samples were shipped for TCRbeta analysis as frozen whole blood, isolated PBMCs, or DNA extracted from either sample type. Results and caveats for the whole study, not just this receptor: The amount of clinical and demographic metadata varied by source and participant and was provided uncurated.

On this clone itself: Its antigen remains undetermined. Base qualities are missing; no much larger clone stands one base away.

TCRbeta CDR3 regions were amplified from genomic DNA using the immunoSEQ Assay, a bias-controlled multiplex PCR. The source study handled its data this way. The number of nucleated cells in each sample was estimated from the amplification of reference gene primers within the assay. Sequence reads were collapsed and filtered to measure the absolute abundance of every unique TCRbeta CDR3 rearrangement. Productive Simpson clonality was computed per sample as the square root of Simpson's diversity index over productive rearrangements. This is the immuneACCESS table as TCRdb keeps it, with only in-frame sequences that have V and J called. A part of the clones is gone; compared with another copy, unresolved V genes explain less than half, and the rest is unexplained. The DNA gave D and trimming, while V, J and clone size come from that table. The sample table holds 50,000 or so clones, of which 70% to 90% were seen once. The ten largest account for roughly a quarter of the sample.

Source material: peripheral blood. This receptor was obtained from a human donor in a cohort sampled during active COVID-19. The chain links TRBV5-1 with TRBJ2-1; 9 bases in between match TRBD2. The DNA is TGCGCCAGCAGTTGGCTAGCGGGATCTAGTGAGCAGTTCTTC. This translates into CASSWLAGSSEQFF.